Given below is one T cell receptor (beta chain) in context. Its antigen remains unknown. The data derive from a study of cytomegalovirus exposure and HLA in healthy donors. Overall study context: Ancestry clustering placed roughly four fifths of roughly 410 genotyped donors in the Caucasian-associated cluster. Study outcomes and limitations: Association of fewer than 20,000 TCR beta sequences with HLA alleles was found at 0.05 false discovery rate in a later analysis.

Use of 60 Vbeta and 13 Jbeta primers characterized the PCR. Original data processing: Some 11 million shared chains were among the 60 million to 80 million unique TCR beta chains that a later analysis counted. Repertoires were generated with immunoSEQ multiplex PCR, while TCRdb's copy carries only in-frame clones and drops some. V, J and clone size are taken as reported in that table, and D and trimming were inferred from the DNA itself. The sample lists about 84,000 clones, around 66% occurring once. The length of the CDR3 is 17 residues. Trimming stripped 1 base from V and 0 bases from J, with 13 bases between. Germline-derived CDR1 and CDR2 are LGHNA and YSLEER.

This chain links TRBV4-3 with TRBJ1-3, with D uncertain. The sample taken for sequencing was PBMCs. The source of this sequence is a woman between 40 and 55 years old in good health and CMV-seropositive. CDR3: CASSQGERLSSGNTIYF. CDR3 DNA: TGCGCCAGCAGCCAAGGAGAGAGACTCAGCTCTGGAAACACCATATATTTT.